The 23 T cell receptor beta chains below all came from one sample that was sequenced in a study of response to subunit inactivated influenza vaccine. TCRdb re-derived calls from the RT-PCR reads in MiXCR, one entry per CDR3 protein. The sample lists some 500,000 distinct CDR3 sequences; about 15% were seen once. Sequencing was performed on CD4+ T cells sorted from PBMCs, taken around 25 months after vaccination. Receptor source: a man between 50 and 75 years old who received an inactivated influenza vaccine.

This clonotype has just a few counts. V and J are TRBV28 and TRBJ2-1, with 11 bases matching TRBD2. With 4 bases clipped from V and 7 bases from J, the junction kept 12 bases outside the gene matches. The CDR3 loop spans 17 amino acids. The germline V gene encodes CDR1 MDHEN and CDR2 SYDVKM. The CDR3 loop is CASSSGQLAGVRNEQFF. CDR3 sequence (DNA): TGTGCCAGCAGTTCCGGCCAACTAGCGGGAGTGAGGAATGAGCAGTTCTTC.

This clonotype was found a few times. The rearrangement joins TRBV5-1 to TRBJ1-1; 8 positions agree with TRBD1. V lost 4 bases, J lost 6 bases, and 11 bases stayed unmatched. The CDR3 sequence is 15 residues long. CDR1 and CDR2 from the germline V gene are SGHRS and YFSETQ. The CDR3 bases are TGCGCCAGCAGCCTCCAGACAGGGGCTGGGCCTGAAGCTTTCTTT. Translation gives CASSLQTGAGPEAFF.

This chain uses TRBV5-5 with TRBJ2-7; D may be TRBD1 or TRBD2 (5 bases each). This CDR3 contains 14 residues. Trimming removed 2 bases from V and 5 bases from J, with 14 bases in between. Germline CDR1 and CDR2: SGHKS and YYEKEE (reference sequence). CDR3 nucleotide sequence: TGTGCCAGCAGCTTCTACTCAGGGAGCCACGAGCAGTACTTC. It yields the protein CASSFYSGSHEQYF. Filled out from reference TRBV5-5 and TRBJ2-7, the complete variable domain reads DAGVTQSPTHLIKTRGQQVTLRCSPISGHKSVSWYQQVLGQGPQFIFQYYEKEERGRGNFPDRFSARQFPNYSSELNVNALLLGDSALYLCASSFYSGSHEQYFGPGTRLTVT.

The chain couples TRBV10-3 to TRBJ2-3; D may be TRBD1 (5 bases). The germline CDR1 and CDR2 sequences are ENHRY and SYGVKD. This CDR3 comprises 18 residues. Trimming cost V 4 bases and J 0 bases, with 20 bases left between them. CDR3 sequence (DNA): TGTGCCATCAGTGTACGCGGAATTGGACAAACTAGCACAGATACGCAGTATTTT. Its translation is CAISVRGIGQTSTDTQYF.

The sample holds a few counts of this clonotype. The V gene is TRBV5-1, the J gene TRBJ2-3; TRBD2 aligns across 13 bases. Germline V gene data show CDR1 as SGHRS and CDR2 as YFSETQ. The ends lost 4 bases at V and 4 bases at J; junction bases unmatched: 9. This CDR3 has 17 amino acids. The chain's CDR3 is CASSTGWTSGGADTQYF. DNA of the CDR3: TGCGCCAGCAGCACCGGATGGACTAGCGGGGGTGCAGATACGCAGTATTTT. The complete variable domain, with remaining parts taken from reference TRBV5-1 and TRBJ2-3, reads KAGVTQTPRYLIKTRGQQVTLSCSPISGHRSVSWYQQTPGQGLQFLFEYFSETQRNKGNFPGRFSGRQFSNSRSEMNVSTLELGDSALYLCASSTGWTSGGADTQYFGPGTRLTVL.

V gene TRBV3-1 combines with J gene TRBJ2-5; tentative D call: TRBD1 (6 bases). Trimming stripped 2 bases from V and 2 bases from J, with 12 bases between. CDR3 length: 15 residues. Germline V gene lookup returns CDR1 LGHDT and CDR2 YNNKEL (reference sequence). CDR3 amino acids: CASSQLGQRQETQYF. The CDR3 DNA follows: TGTGCCAGCAGCCAACTCGGACAGCGACAAGAGACCCAGTACTTC.

The rearrangement uses TRBV29-1 and TRBJ2-2; TRBD1 matches at 8 bases. The length of the CDR3 is 16 residues. Germline values: CDR1 SQVTM, CDR2 ANQGSEA. Trimming at V came to 2 bases and at J to 4 bases, leaving 9 bases not matched to a gene. This chain's CDR3 is CSVEFARGQGTGELFF. In DNA form, the CDR3 reads TGCAGCGTTGAATTTGCCAGGGGGCAGGGCACCGGGGAGCTGTTTTTT.

A few counts support this clonotype. V and J are TRBV6-2 or TRBV6-3 and TRBJ2-1; perhaps TRBD2 as D (6 bases). The V and J ends lost 11 bases and 7 bases respectively, with 15 bases between them. Germline V gene lookup returns CDR1 MNHEY and CDR2 SVGEGT. The CDR3 sequence is 12 residues long. The CDR3 here is CAVHLGGNEQFF. The CDR3 coding sequence is TGTGCCGTACACTTGGGGGGAAATGAGCAGTTCTTC.

This clonotype turned up a few times. The chain is built from TRBV7-2 and TRBJ2-7; 11 nucleotides match TRBD1. Trimming cost V 5 bases and J 4 bases; bases outside gene matches: 4. The CDR3 loop spans 14 amino acids. The germline V gene has CDR1 SGHTA and CDR2 FQGNSA. The CDR3 spells CASSAGQGVYEQYF. The CDR3 DNA reads TGTGCCAGCAGCGCGGGACAGGGGGTTTACGAGCAGTACTTC.

The chain joins TRBV10-3 to TRBJ1-2, with 8 positions matching TRBD1. This CDR3 comprises 14 residues. Germline CDR1 ENHRY, CDR2 SYGVKD. J lost 7 bases, V lost 6 bases, and 10 bases had no gene match. CDR3 residues: CAIRGSGGPGGYTF. The CDR3, as DNA: TGTGCCATCAGGGGCTCAGGGGGCCCCGGTGGCTACACCTTC.

This clonotype was counted only a few times. V usage is TRBV5-1 and J usage is TRBJ1-1, with 9 bases identical to TRBD1. Germline CDR1 and CDR2: SGHRS and YFSETQ. This CDR3 comprises 14 residues. Germline trimming cut 7 bases from V and 3 bases from J; bases unmatched to any gene: 7. CDR3: CASRPRQGDTEAFF. CDR3 DNA: TGCGCCAGCCGGCCGCGACAGGGGGACACTGAAGCTTTCTTT.

This chain joins TRBV7-7 and TRBJ2-3; 11 positions match TRBD2. The CDR3 spans 15 residues. Germline V gene lookup returns CDR1 SSHAT and CDR2 FNYEAQ (reference sequence). V gave up 8 bases and J gave up 2 bases; unmatched junction bases: 6. The CDR3 DNA follows: TGTGCCAGCCAAAGACTAGCGGGACTCACAGATACGCAGTATTTT. This translates into CASQRLAGLTDTQYF.

V gene TRBV7-2 combines with J gene TRBJ1-1, with a weak D call TRBD1 (6 bases). Deletions cut 4 bases from V and 6 bases from J, with 21 bases between. The V gene's germline CDR1 is SGHTA and CDR2 FQGNSA. The CDR3 runs to 16 residues. The CDR3 is CASSSGPRGTSPEAFF. The DNA for the CDR3 is TGTGCCAGCAGCTCTGGCCCCCGCGGGACAAGCCCTGAAGCTTTCTTT.

Worth noting for this clonotype: This may be a read error, as it is one base from a much larger clone. The chain couples TRBV20-1 to TRBJ1-5, with a weak D call TRBD1 (5 bases). The assigned J gene may be wrong: the sequence end matches TRBJ2-3 better. Looked up from germline, CDR1 is DFQATT and CDR2 is SNEGSKA (reference sequence). The CDR3 runs 16 residues. CDR3 nucleotides: TGCAGTGCTAGAAAAAAGGCAGGGCACAGCAATCAGCCCCAGTATTTT. It yields the protein CSARKKAGHSNQPQYF.

A few counts support this clonotype. DNA of the CDR3: TGCAGTGCTAGTGGTGTGGGACAGGGATTTGTCTACGAGCAGTACTTC. It yields the protein CSASGVGQGFVYEQYF. The V call is TRBV20-1, the J call TRBJ2-7; 9 bases map to TRBD1. Unmatched junction bases numbered 12, after V lost 3 bases and J lost 3 bases. This CDR3 spans 16 amino acids. In germline, CDR1 is DFQATT, CDR2 SNEGSKA (reference sequence).

The chain has TRBV29-1 and TRBJ2-2; possibly TRBD1 for D (5 bases). CDR1 and CDR2 from the germline V gene are SQVTM and ANQGSEA. This CDR3 has 14 amino acids. The V gene lost 5 bases and the J gene lost 3 bases, with 13 bases spanning the gap. This CDR3 reads CSVSGFSDTGELFF. CDR3 nucleotide sequence: TGCAGCGTTTCAGGGTTTTCGGACACCGGGGAGCTGTTTTTT.

This clonotype was counted between two and nine times. The rearrangement links TRBV7-2 to TRBJ2-5, with D tentatively TRBD1 (5 bases). V lost 4 bases and J lost 5, with 14 bases in between. CDR3 size: 14 residues. CDR1 and CDR2 from the germline V gene are SGHTA and FQGNSA. This chain's CDR3 is CASSSAGSGETQYF. The CDR3 DNA reads as TGTGCCAGCAGCTCCGCAGGGTCCGGGGAGACCCAGTACTTC. Full variable domain (missing parts from reference TRBV7-2 and TRBJ2-5): GAGVSQSPSNKVTEKGKDVELRCDPISGHTALYWYRQSLGQGLEFLIYFQGNSAPDKSGLPSDRFSAERTGGSVSTLTIQRTQQEDSAVYLCASSSAGSGETQYFGPGTRLLVL.

This clonotype has just a few counts. The chain has TRBV29-1 and TRBJ2-5; TRBD1 might be the D (6 bases). Germline CDR1 SQVTM, CDR2 ANQGSEA. V gave up 4 bases and J gave up 4 bases, with 19 bases separating them. The CDR3 loop spans 15 amino acids. CDR3 coding DNA: TGCAGCGTTGTTGGGGGCCTAGGTTTTCGAGAGACCCAGTACTTC. Translating it yields CSVVGGLGFRETQYF.

The chain couples TRBV12-3 or TRBV12-4 to TRBJ2-6, with D possibly being TRBD2 (5 bases). The CDR3 consists of 18 residues. Trimming cost V 6 bases and J 0 bases, with 18 bases left between them. The CDR3 region has the DNA TGTGCCAGCAGCCCCATTGAGCGGAGGAGCTCTGGGGCCAACGTCCTGACTTTC. The encoded protein is CASSPIERRSSGANVLTF.

This clonotype was seen a handful of times. The gene calls are TRBV5-6 and TRBJ1-2, with 8 bases that match TRBD1. Trimming at V came to 4 bases and at J to 0 bases, leaving 11 bases not matched to a gene. Germline V gives CDR1 SGHDT, CDR2 YYEEEE. The CDR3 spans 17 residues. CDR3 DNA: TGTGCCAGCAGCCTGCGACAGGGGCTAATAGCTAACTATGGCTACACCTTC. It codes for CASSLRQGLIANYGYTF.

This chain uses TRBV20-1 with TRBJ2-3; D might be TRBD2 (5 bases). Germline-derived CDR1 and CDR2 are DFQATT and SNEGSKA (reference sequence). V was trimmed by 3 bases and J by 2 bases, leaving 9 bases between them. CDR3 size: 13 residues. The CDR3 bases are TGCAGTGCTAGCGACTACCCCACAGATACGCAGTATTTT. As protein: CSASDYPTDTQYF.

This clonotype was recorded a few times. The chain uses TRBV20-1 and TRBJ2-5; 9 bases agree with TRBD2. V lost 5 bases to trimming and J lost 4 bases; unmatched junction nucleotides: 2. The CDR3 totals 12 residues. CDR1 DFQATT and CDR2 SNEGSKA come from the germline V gene (reference sequence). CDR3 sequence: CSAVSGRETQYF. As DNA, the CDR3 is TGCAGTGCTGTTAGCGGGAGAGAGACCCAGTACTTC.

The table lists this clonotype with a few counts. V and J are TRBV10-3 and TRBJ1-5; D possibly corresponds to TRBD1 (5 bases). The CDR3 spans 15 residues. With 3 bases removed from V and 2 bases from J, the gap between germline ends came to 11 bases. Germline CDR1 is ENHRY and CDR2 is SYGVKD. The CDR3: CAISEIDRRNQPQHF. DNA for the CDR3: TGTGCCATCAGTGAAATTGACAGACGCAATCAGCCCCAGCATTTT.